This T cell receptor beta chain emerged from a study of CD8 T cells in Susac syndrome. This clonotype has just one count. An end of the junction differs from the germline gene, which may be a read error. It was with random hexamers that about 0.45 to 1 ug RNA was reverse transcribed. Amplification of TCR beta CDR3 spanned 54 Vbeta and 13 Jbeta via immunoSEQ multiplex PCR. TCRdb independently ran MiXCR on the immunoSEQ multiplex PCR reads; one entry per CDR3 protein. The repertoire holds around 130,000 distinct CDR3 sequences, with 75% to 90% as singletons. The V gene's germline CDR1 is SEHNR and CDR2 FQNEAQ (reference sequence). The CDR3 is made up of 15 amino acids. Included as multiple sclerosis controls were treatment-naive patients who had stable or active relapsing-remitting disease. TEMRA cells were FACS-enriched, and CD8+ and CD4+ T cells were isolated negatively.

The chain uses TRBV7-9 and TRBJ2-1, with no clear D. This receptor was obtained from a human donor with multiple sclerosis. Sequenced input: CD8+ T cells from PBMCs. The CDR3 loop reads CASSVAFSVNNEQFF. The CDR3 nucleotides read TGTGCCAGCAGCGTAGCCTTCTCGGTTAACAATGAGCAGTTCTTC.